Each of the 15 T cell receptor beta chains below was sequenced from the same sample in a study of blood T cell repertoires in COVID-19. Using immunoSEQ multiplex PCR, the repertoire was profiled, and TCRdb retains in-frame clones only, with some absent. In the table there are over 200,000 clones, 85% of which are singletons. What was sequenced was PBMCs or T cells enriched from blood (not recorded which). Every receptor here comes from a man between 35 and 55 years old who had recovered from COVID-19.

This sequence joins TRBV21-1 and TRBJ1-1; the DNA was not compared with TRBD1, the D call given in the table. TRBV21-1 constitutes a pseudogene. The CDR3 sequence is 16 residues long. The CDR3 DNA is TGTGCCAGCAGCCCGGGACACCGACCTAAGAACACTGAAGCTTTCTTT. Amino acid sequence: CASSPGHRPKNTEAFF.

CDR3 DNA: TGTGCCAGCAGCTTAGATCGGACTAGCGGCTACGAGCAGTACTTC. Translated, it gives CASSLDRTSGYEQYF. The chain combines TRBV11-2 with TRBJ2-7, with 10 bases that match TRBD2. The CDR3 length is 15 residues. Germline trimming cut 0 bases from V and 3 bases from J; bases unmatched to any gene: 2. The germline CDR1 and CDR2 sequences are SGHAT and FQNNGV.

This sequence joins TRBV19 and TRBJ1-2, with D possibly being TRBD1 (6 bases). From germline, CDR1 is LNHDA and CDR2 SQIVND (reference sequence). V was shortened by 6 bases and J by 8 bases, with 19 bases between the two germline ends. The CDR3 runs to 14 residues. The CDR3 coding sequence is TGTGCCAGTAGAAATATCCCCGCTACAGGGGGCTACACCTTC. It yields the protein CASRNIPATGGYTF.

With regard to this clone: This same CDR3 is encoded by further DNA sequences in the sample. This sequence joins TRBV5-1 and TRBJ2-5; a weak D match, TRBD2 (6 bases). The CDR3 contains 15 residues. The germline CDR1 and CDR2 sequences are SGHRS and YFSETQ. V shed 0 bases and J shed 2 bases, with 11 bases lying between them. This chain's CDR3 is CASSLGPSDQETQYF. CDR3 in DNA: TGCGCCAGCAGCTTGGGACCTAGCGATCAAGAGACCCAGTACTTC.

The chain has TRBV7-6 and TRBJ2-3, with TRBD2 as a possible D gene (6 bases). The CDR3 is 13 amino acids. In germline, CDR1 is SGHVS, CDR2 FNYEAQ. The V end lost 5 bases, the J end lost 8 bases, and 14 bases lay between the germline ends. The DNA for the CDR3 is TGTGCCAGCAGCGTTGGGGGGAAAGGTACGCAGTATTTT. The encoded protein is CASSVGGKGTQYF. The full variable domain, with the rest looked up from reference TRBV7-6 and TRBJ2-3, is GAGVSQSPRYKVTKRGQDVALRCDPISGHVSLYWYRQALGQGPEFLTYFNYEAQQDKSGLPNDRFSAERPEGSISTLTIQRTEQRDSAMYRCASSVGGKGTQYFGPGTRLTVL.

In DNA form, the CDR3 reads TGTGCCACCAGCGAGCGGTCCCTTAGCACAGATACGCAGTATTTT. The encoded protein is CATSERSLSTDTQYF. The chain has TRBV15 and TRBJ2-3, with D possibly being TRBD2 (5 bases). Trimming left V 5 bases short and J 0 bases short, with 12 bases between. This CDR3 has 15 residues. CDR1 and CDR2 (germline): LNHNV, YYDKDF (reference sequence).

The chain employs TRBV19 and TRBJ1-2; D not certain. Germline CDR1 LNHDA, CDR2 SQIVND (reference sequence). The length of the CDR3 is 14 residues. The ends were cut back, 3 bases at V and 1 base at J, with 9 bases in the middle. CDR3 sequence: CASSIGRGNYGYTF. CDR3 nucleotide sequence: TGTGCCAGTAGTATTGGACGGGGTAACTATGGCTACACCTTC.

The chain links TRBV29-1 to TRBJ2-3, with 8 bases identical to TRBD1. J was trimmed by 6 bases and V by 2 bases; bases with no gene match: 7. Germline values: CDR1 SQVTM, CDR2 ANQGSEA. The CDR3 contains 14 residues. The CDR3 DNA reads TGCAGCGTTGAAAGGGACAGGAATCCTGATACGCAGTATTTT. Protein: CSVERDRNPDTQYF.

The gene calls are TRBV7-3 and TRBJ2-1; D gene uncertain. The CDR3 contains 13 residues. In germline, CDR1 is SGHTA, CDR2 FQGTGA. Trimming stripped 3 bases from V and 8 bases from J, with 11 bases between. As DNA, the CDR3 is TGTGCCAGCAGCTTGGCCCCCGGAGATGAGCAGTTCTTC. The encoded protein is CASSLAPGDEQFF.

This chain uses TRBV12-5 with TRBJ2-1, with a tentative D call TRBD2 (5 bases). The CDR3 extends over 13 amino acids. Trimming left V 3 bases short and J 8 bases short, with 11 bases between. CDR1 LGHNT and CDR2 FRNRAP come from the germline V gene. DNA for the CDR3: TGTGCTAGTGGTTTCGACGCGGGCGATGAGCAGTTCTTC. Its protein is CASGFDAGDEQFF.

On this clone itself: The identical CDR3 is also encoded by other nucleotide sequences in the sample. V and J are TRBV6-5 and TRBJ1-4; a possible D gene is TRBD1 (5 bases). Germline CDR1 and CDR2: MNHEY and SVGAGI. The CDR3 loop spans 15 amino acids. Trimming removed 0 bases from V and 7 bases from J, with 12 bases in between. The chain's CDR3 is CASSYSGGRGEKLFF. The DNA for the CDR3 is TGTGCCAGCAGTTACTCGGGGGGACGAGGTGAAAAACTGTTTTTT.

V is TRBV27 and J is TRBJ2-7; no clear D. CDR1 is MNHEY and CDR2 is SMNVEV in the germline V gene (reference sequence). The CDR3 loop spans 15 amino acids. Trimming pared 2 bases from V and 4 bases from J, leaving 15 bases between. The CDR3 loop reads CASSLTPGLVYEQYF. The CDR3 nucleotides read TGTGCCAGCAGTTTAACTCCAGGTCTTGTTTACGAGCAGTACTTC.

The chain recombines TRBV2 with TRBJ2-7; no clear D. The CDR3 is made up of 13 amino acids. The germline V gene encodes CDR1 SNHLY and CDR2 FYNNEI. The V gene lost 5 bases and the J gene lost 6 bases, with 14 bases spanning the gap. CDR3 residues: CASSPLMVGEQYF. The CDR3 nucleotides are TGTGCCAGCAGTCCGCTGATGGTCGGCGAGCAGTACTTC.

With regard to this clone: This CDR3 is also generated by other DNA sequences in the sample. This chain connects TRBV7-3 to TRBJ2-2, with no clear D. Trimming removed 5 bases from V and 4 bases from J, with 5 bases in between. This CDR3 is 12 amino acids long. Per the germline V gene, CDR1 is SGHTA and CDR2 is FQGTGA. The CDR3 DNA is TGTGCCAGCAGCCTCCTCACCGGGGAGCTGTTTTTT. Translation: CASSLLTGELFF.

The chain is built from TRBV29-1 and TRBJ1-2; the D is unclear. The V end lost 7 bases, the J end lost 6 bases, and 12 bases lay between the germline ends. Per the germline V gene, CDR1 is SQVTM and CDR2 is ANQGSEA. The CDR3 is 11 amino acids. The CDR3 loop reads CSARAGDGYTF. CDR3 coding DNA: TGCAGCGCCCGAGCGGGAGATGGCTACACCTTC.